These 6 T cell receptor beta chains originate from one sample sequenced in a study (dated by TCRdb to about 2015). Libraries were prepared through 5' RACE. Instrument used: Illumina MiSeq. TCRdb reanalyzed the raw reads on its own, using fastp at Q25 for trimming and MiXCR for clone calling, and kept in-frame beta chains. Rows are combined by CDR3 protein, so each entry shows the most common genes and DNA. The sample contains 7,300 or so distinct CDR3 sequences, around 40% of them found a single time. The ten largest account for around 4.8% of the sample. The source material was memory CD4+ T cells sorted from blood. In light of the paper, this sample's cell subset or site label describes: memory CD4+ T cells, CD4+CD45RO+CD25-. These receptors came from a female donor with breast cancer.

On this clonotype itself: This may arise from a read error, as a much more abundant clone is one base away. The rearrangement joins TRBV6-5 to TRBJ2-7; no definite D call. Germline V lookup: CDR1 MNHEY, CDR2 SVGAGI. The CDR3 is 12 amino acids. CDR3 DNA sequence: TGTGTCAGCAGTTTACGGTCCGGCGAGCAGTACTTC. Translation: CVSSLRSGEQYF.

Only a few counts were recorded for this clonotype. The rearrangement joins TRBV4-2 to TRBJ2-1, with D maybe TRBD1 (5 bases). This CDR3 has 13 amino acids. V lost 6 bases and J 6 bases, leaving 12 bases between the germline ends. Germline V gives CDR1 LGHNA, CDR2 YNFKEQ. This CDR3 reads CASSPRDGNEQFF. In nucleotides, the CDR3 is TGTGCCAGCAGTCCCAGGGATGGCAATGAGCAGTTCTTC.

The gene calls are TRBV12-3 or TRBV12-4 and TRBJ2-1; D not certain. Trimming took off 3 bases at V and 14 bases at J, with 11 bases between the two ends. This CDR3 comprises 11 residues. The CDR3 DNA sequence: TGTGCCAGCAGTTTGTCCCAGCTGGAGTTCTTC. It translates to CASSLSQLEFF.

The genes are TRBV5-1 and TRBJ2-1; the D is unclear. The CDR3 totals 15 residues. With 0 bases removed from V and 1 base from J, the gap between germline ends came to 8 bases. Germline lookup yields CDR1 SGHRS and CDR2 YFSETQ. The DNA of the CDR3 is TGCGCCAGCAGCTTGGTCGTCGGGTCCTACAATGAGCAGTTCTTC. Residues: CASSLVVGSYNEQFF.

The V gene is TRBV15, the J gene TRBJ2-3; D unclear. The length of the CDR3 is 14 residues. Looked up from germline, CDR1 is LNHNV and CDR2 is YYDKDF (reference sequence). Trimming removed 0 bases at V and 2 bases at J, with 6 bases between. The CDR3 sequence: CATSRDQHTDTQYF. The CDR3, as DNA: TGTGCCACCAGCAGAGATCAGCACACAGATACGCAGTATTTT. Together with reference TRBV15 and TRBJ2-3, the CDR3 gives the full variable domain: DAMVIQNPRYQVTQFGKPVTLSCSQTLNHNVMYWYQQKSSQAPKLLFHYYDKDFNNEADTPDNFQSRRPNTSFCFLDIRSPGLGDTAMYLCATSRDQHTDTQYFGPGTRLTVL.

This chain uses TRBV5-4 with TRBJ1-3, with D tentatively TRBD1 (6 bases). In germline, CDR1 is SGHNT, CDR2 YYREEE (reference sequence). This CDR3 is 13 amino acids long. Deletions cut 5 bases from V and 8 bases from J, with 14 bases between. CDR3 in amino acids: CASSPGQKDTIYF. In DNA form, the CDR3 reads TGTGCCAGCAGTCCCGGACAGAAGGACACCATATATTTT.